The TCR beta chain described here comes from a study of T cells expressing NK-cell markers. At the level of the study: Among eight sequenced donors, seven carried HCMV seropositivity while one was seronegative.

In germline, CDR1 is LGHDT, CDR2 YNNKEL (reference sequence). The CDR3 covers 13 residues. TCRdb re-called the 5' RACE reads; one entry per CDR3 protein, DNA not given. The table gives under 600,000 distinct CDR3 sequences; the top ten clones make up over 1.3% of it. Sequenced input: blood T cells: a sorted CD56 or NKG2C T cell subset, CD4+ or CD8+ T cells, or bulk PBMC T cells (not recorded which). This chain links TRBV3-1 with TRBJ1-1; TCRdb returns TRBD1, unconfirmable since there is no DNA. This TCR was recovered from a woman aged 45-65 years in good health. The CDR3 protein is CASSQIRGTEAFF.